The present entry profiles one TCR beta chain with its context. The sample belongs to a study of regulatory T cells in long-lasting Graves disease. Both iRepertoire HTBI primers and Arm-PCR of CDR3 regions were used to build the TCR beta libraries. One entry per CDR3 protein, called by TCRdb with MiXCR from the multiplex PCR reads. The sample lists approximately 560,000 distinct CDR3 sequences; about 16% were seen once. Time point defined: newly diagnosed GD, antithyroid drugs for less than 3 months. Making the TCR library involved RNA that had been extracted from PBMCs. These same records also appear under a second study, on T cells in Graves' hyperthyroidism and ophthalmopathy.

The sequence came from a man between 18 and 35 years old with Graves disease. Sequences were derived from peripheral blood mononuclear cells (PBMCs), sampled at new diagnosis, from a patient treated with antithyroid drugs.

The CDR3 DNA reads TGTGCCAGCAGTATAGGGACTAGCGGGATTTATAACACCGGGGAGCTGTTTTTT. Its translation is CASSIGTSGIYNTGELFF. This chain links TRBV28 with TRBJ2-2; 13 bases fit TRBD2. J lost 2 bases, V lost 5 bases, and 8 bases had no gene match. Germline V gene sequence: CDR1 MDHEN, CDR2 SYDVKM. The CDR3 contains 18 residues.